These 30 T cell receptor beta chains came from one sample sequenced in a study of molecular identifiers for immune sequencing clone quantification (dated by TCRdb to the late 2010s). Library creation used PCR. TCRdb shows the sequencer as Illumina HiSeq 4000. The public sequencing data were trimmed at Q25 with fastp and processed into clonotypes with MiXCR by TCRdb, which kept only in-frame beta chains. All rows with the same CDR3 protein become a single entry with the most common DNA and genes. The sample records under 650,000 distinct CDR3 sequences, just under 20% of which are singletons. Of the sample, roughly 0.83% is held by the ten largest clones. Specimen: naive CD8+ T cells from blood, with Jurkat cell RNA spiked in. The intended sense of this specimen's cell subset or site label: FACS-sorted CD8+CD4-CCR7+CD45RA+ naive T cells. Source of these receptors: a human donor in good health. Some libraries in this study had Jurkat cell RNA spiked in.

The table lists this clonotype with many counts. V is TRBV20-1 and J is TRBJ2-3; no reliable D call. Per the germline V gene, CDR1 is DFQATT and CDR2 is SNEGSKA (reference sequence). CDR3 length: 13 amino acids. V lost 0 bases and J 6 bases, leaving 10 bases between the germline ends. For the CDR3, the DNA is TGCAGTGCTAGAGAATTCTCAGGTGATACGCAGTATTTT. Translated: CSAREFSGDTQYF.

This clonotype was picked up many times. J is TRBJ2-4 and V is TRBV28; D is uncertain. CDR3 length: 14 residues. Trimming pared 2 bases from V and 0 bases from J, leaving 5 bases between. Germline CDR1 MDHEN, CDR2 SYDVKM. This CDR3 is CASSLGEAKNIQYF. CDR3 DNA: TGTGCCAGCAGTTTAGGAGAAGCCAAAAACATTCAGTACTTC.

In its sample, this clonotype was seen many times. V usage is TRBV6-1 and J usage is TRBJ2-7; 9 bases agree with TRBD2. CDR3 length: 16 residues. Germline-derived CDR1 and CDR2 are MNHNS and SASEGT. After removal of 7 bases from V and 4 bases from J, the junction contained 14 bases not matched to a gene. In DNA, the CDR3 is TGTGCCAGCATCACCAGAGCGGGGGGACCAACTTACGAGCAGTACTTC. Residues: CASITRAGGPTYEQYF.

This clonotype came up a few times. Relative to the germline gene, one junction end is altered; a read error may explain this. V gene TRBV7-7 combines with J gene TRBJ2-5; the match to TRBD1 covers 9 bases. Per the germline V gene, CDR1 is SSHAT and CDR2 is FNYEAQ (reference sequence). There are 17 residues in the CDR3. CDR3 sequence (DNA): TGTGCTAGCAGCTTAGCTATCGGGACAGGGTACCAAGAGACCCAGTACTTC. Translating gives CASSLAIGTGYQETQYF.

This clonotype was recorded at least ten times. The chain couples TRBV12-3 or TRBV12-4 to TRBJ2-3; the match to TRBD1 covers 10 bases. The CDR3 is 14 residues long. V gave up 9 bases and J gave up 6 bases; unmatched junction bases: 9. CDR3 bases: TGTGCCAGTCATTTCGGACAGGGGGATGATACGCAGTATTTT. This translates into CASHFGQGDDTQYF.

This clonotype was counted many times. This sequence joins TRBV28 and TRBJ1-5; D might be TRBD1 (6 bases). This CDR3 region has 15 residues. Deletions cut 3 bases from V and 1 base from J, with 10 bases between. The germline V gene encodes CDR1 MDHEN and CDR2 SYDVKM. The CDR3 bases are TGTGCCAGCAGTTTGGCAGGGGTGAGCAATCAGCCCCAGCATTTT. It encodes CASSLAGVSNQPQHF.

This clonotype was seen at least ten times. This rearrangement joins TRBV29-1 to TRBJ2-7; 9 nucleotides line up with TRBD1. The CDR3 extends over 15 amino acids. Trimming at V came to 0 bases and at J to 4 bases, leaving 7 bases not matched to a gene. Germline CDR1 is SQVTM and CDR2 is ANQGSEA. The CDR3 reads CSVEDPIQGAYEQYF. The CDR3 DNA follows: TGCAGCGTTGAAGATCCCATACAGGGGGCATACGAGCAGTACTTC.

The gene calls are TRBV3-1 and TRBJ1-5; TRBD1 aligns across 9 bases. Germline assignment: CDR1 LGHDT and CDR2 YNNKEL (reference sequence). Losses at the gene ends were 2 bases for V and 6 bases for J; bases not matched to a gene: 14. The CDR3 runs to 18 residues. CDR3 residues: CASSQTSGTGSSPQPQHF. CDR3 in DNA: TGTGCCAGCAGCCAAACCAGCGGGACAGGGAGCTCCCCTCAGCCCCAGCATTTT.

In this sample, this clonotype turned up a few times. The V and J genes are TRBV7-2 and TRBJ2-7; D unresolved. V was trimmed by 0 bases and J by 2 bases, leaving 8 bases between them. CDR1 and CDR2 from the germline V gene are SGHTA and FQGNSA. This CDR3 has 14 amino acids. Here the CDR3 DNA reads TGTGCCAGCAGCTTAGCGGACGCTACCTACGAGCAGTACTTC. The encoded protein is CASSLADATYEQYF.

This chain uses TRBV7-8 with TRBJ1-4, with 10 bases lining up with TRBD1. V lost 1 base, J lost 5 bases, and 4 bases stayed unmatched. The CDR3 length is 16 residues. The germline gives CDR1 SGHVS, CDR2 FQNEAQ. The CDR3 here is CASSLVWGQGNEKLFF. CDR3 nucleotide sequence: TGTGCCAGCAGCTTAGTATGGGGACAGGGGAATGAAAAACTGTTTTTT.

In its sample, this clonotype was seen a few times. This chain joins TRBV5-3 and TRBJ2-7, with D perhaps being TRBD1 or TRBD2 (6 bases each). TRBV5-3 is an ORF, and what it does is uncertain. This CDR3 has 15 amino acids. V lost 8 bases and J 4 bases, leaving 22 bases between the germline ends. In nucleotides, the CDR3 is TGTGCCAGCAGCCCCGGAACAGGGAGCGGGTACGAGCAGTACTTC. Its translation: CASSPGTGSGYEQYF.

This clonotype was detected only a few times. Being one base from a much bigger clone, this may be a read error. The chain combines TRBV7-2 with TRBJ2-1; possible D gene TRBD1, 6 bases. CDR3 length: 16 residues. Germline CDR1 and CDR2: SGHTA and FQGNSA. CDR3 region: CASSLLAHRAYNERFF. CDR3 DNA sequence: TGTGCCAGCAGCTTATTAGCCCACAGGGCCTACAATGAGCGGTTCTTC. The full variable domain, completed using reference TRBV7-2 and TRBJ2-1, is GAGVSQSPSNKVTEKGKDVELRCDPISGHTALYWYRQSLGQGLEFLIYFQGNSAPDKSGLPSDRFSAERTGGSVSTLTIQRTQQEDSAVYLCASSLLAHRAYNERFFGPGTRLTVL.

This clonotype was seen many times. The CDR3 loop is CSAWPPGTGGRMAEAFF. The CDR3 bases are TGCAGTGCTTGGCCACCCGGGACAGGGGGAAGGATGGCTGAAGCTTTCTTT. The chain joins TRBV20-1 to TRBJ1-1, with TRBD1 matching 11 bases. Germline V gene lookup returns CDR1 DFQATT and CDR2 SNEGSKA (reference sequence). The CDR3 is 17 amino acids. With V trimmed by 5 bases and J by 6 bases, 17 bases remained unmatched.

This clonotype showed up many times. This sequence joins TRBV20-1 and TRBJ2-7; 12 bases map to TRBD2. This CDR3 comprises 15 residues. Trimming removed 3 bases from V and 5 bases from J; junction bases left unmatched: 8. Germline CDR1 DFQATT, CDR2 SNEGSKA (reference sequence). DNA of the CDR3: TGCAGTGCTAGTCGGACTAGCGGGATGGCGGACGAGCAGTACTTC. This sequence encodes CSASRTSGMADEQYF.

As to this clonotype: This may come from a read error, since a much larger clone is one base off. J is TRBJ2-7 and V is TRBV27; TRBD1 matches 10 bases. Losses at the gene ends were 5 bases for V and 9 bases for J; bases not matched to a gene: 7. CDR1 MNHEY and CDR2 SMNVEV come from the germline V gene (reference sequence). The CDR3 contains 13 residues. The CDR3 DNA is TGTGCCAGCAGTGTCGGGACAGGGGTTGGGCAGTACTTC. It encodes CASSVGTGVGQYF.

This clonotype has at least ten counts. The chain has TRBV11-2 and TRBJ1-4; tentatively, D is TRBD1 (6 bases). In germline, CDR1 is SGHAT, CDR2 FQNNGV. Trimming took 3 bases from V and 2 from J, leaving 10 bases between them. The CDR3 runs 15 residues. The DNA for the CDR3 is TGTGCCAGCAGCTTCTTTGACAGGACTAATGAAAAACTGTTTTTT. Its protein product is CASSFFDRTNEKLFF.

This clonotype appeared a single time. A much larger clone lies one base from this, so it may be a read error. The J gene is TRBJ2-3, the V gene TRBV15; D not certain. Germline V gene lookup returns CDR1 LNHNV and CDR2 YYDKDF (reference sequence). V lost 3 bases and J lost 4, with 5 bases in between. CDR3 length equals 12 residues. CDR3 in amino acids: CATSRLPDTQYF. In nucleotides, the CDR3 is TGTGCCACCAGCAGGCTCCCAGATACGCAGTATTTT.

As regards this clonotype: One base away lies a much larger clone, so this may be a sequencing read error. The chain recombines TRBV7-6 with TRBJ2-2; TRBD2 matches 7 bases. The CDR3 spans 15 residues. Germline lookup yields CDR1 SGHVS and CDR2 FNYEAQ. CDR3 amino acids: CATSGRDYNTGELSF. Here the CDR3 DNA reads TGTGCCACTTCAGGACGGGACTATAACACCGGGGAGCTGTCTTTT.

This clonotype came up many times. This CDR3 reads CASSLGGASSTEAFF. Here the CDR3 DNA reads TGTGCCAGCAGCTTAGGGGGCGCGAGCTCTACTGAAGCTTTCTTT. This chain joins TRBV7-9 and TRBJ1-1, with D perhaps TRBD1 (5 bases). V lost 1 base and J 5 bases, leaving 14 bases between the germline ends. This CDR3 has 15 residues. The germline CDR1 and CDR2 sequences are SEHNR and FQNEAQ (reference sequence).

This clonotype was counted at least ten times. The chain employs TRBV28 and TRBJ2-7; possible D gene TRBD2, 6 bases. The length of the CDR3 is 14 residues. Per germline, CDR1 MDHEN and CDR2 SYDVKM. The V and J ends lost 3 bases and 7 bases respectively, with 16 bases between them. The CDR3 protein is CASSFRGGTLEQYF. As DNA, the CDR3 is TGTGCCAGCAGTTTTCGGGGCGGGACCCTGGAGCAGTACTTC.

This clonotype was seen a handful of times. The rearrangement links TRBV2 to TRBJ2-5; possibly TRBD1 or TRBD2 for D (5 bases each). V lost 5 bases and J 3 bases, leaving 22 bases between the germline ends. In germline, CDR1 is SNHLY, CDR2 FYNNEI. The CDR3 is 17 amino acids. CDR3: CASSTPRDGQSEETQYF. The CDR3 DNA reads as TGTGCCAGCAGTACCCCCCGGGACGGGCAATCGGAAGAGACCCAGTACTTC.

This clonotype was seen repeatedly, ten times or more. V usage is TRBV7-9 and J usage is TRBJ1-1; 9 nucleotides agree with TRBD1. CDR3 size: 16 residues. Germline-derived CDR1 and CDR2 are SEHNR and FQNEAQ (reference sequence). Trimming cost V 6 bases and J 6 bases; bases outside gene matches: 14. In DNA, the CDR3 is TGTGCCAGCAGTTCTTTTACAGGGGGCGCAGATCCTGAAGCTTTCTTT. This translates into CASSSFTGGADPEAFF. Full variable domain (outside the CDR3, taken from reference TRBV7-9 and TRBJ1-1): DTGVSQNPRHKITKRGQNVTFRCDPISEHNRLYWYRQTLGQGPEFLTYFQNEAQLEKSRLLSDRFSAERPKGSFSTLEIQRTEQGDSAMYLCASSSFTGGADPEAFFGQGTRLTVV.

This clonotype was recorded many times. This chain uses TRBV7-9 with TRBJ2-3; 7 nucleotides agree with TRBD2. J was trimmed by 2 bases and V by 5 bases; bases with no gene match: 7. The CDR3 is 15 residues long. Per the germline V gene, CDR1 is SEHNR and CDR2 is FQNEAQ (reference sequence). The CDR3, as DNA: TGTGCCAGCAGCCCTACTAGCGCCCACACAGATACGCAGTATTTT. This codes for CASSPTSAHTDTQYF.

CDR3: CASSVGADGYTF. Written as DNA, the CDR3 is TGTGCCAGCAGTGTAGGGGCTGATGGCTACACCTTC. The V and J genes are TRBV25-1 and TRBJ1-2; D perhaps matches TRBD1 (5 bases). The CDR3 sequence is 12 residues long. Germline-derived CDR1 and CDR2 are MGHDK and SYGVNS. Trimming pared 4 bases from V and 6 bases from J, leaving 9 bases between.

In its sample, this clonotype was seen a few times. The genes are TRBV5-4 and TRBJ2-1; D ambiguous. Trimming removed 10 bases at V and 0 bases at J, with 14 bases between. The CDR3 runs 14 residues. The germline V gene has CDR1 SGHNT and CDR2 YYREEE (reference sequence). The CDR3 sequence is CAVGFRSSYNEQFF. The CDR3 DNA reads as TGTGCCGTCGGGTTTCGAAGCTCCTACAATGAGCAGTTCTTC.

About this clonotype: Since a much larger clone is just one base distant, this may be a read error. The rearrangement uses TRBV3-1 and TRBJ2-2, with 10 bases identical to TRBD2. CDR1 and CDR2 from the germline V gene are LGHDT and YNNKEL (reference sequence). This CDR3 has 15 residues. This chain's CDR3 is CASGQVAGGTGELFF. The CDR3 region has the DNA TGTGCCAGCGGCCAGGTAGCGGGAGGCACCGGGGAGCTGTTTTTT.

V and J are TRBV11-3 and TRBJ2-3, with TRBD2 matching 9 bases. J lost 4 bases, V lost 0 bases, and 5 bases had no gene match. The CDR3 sequence is 16 residues long. Germline V gene lookup returns CDR1 SGHNT and CDR2 YENEEA. CDR3 sequence (DNA): TGTGCCAGCAGCTTAGAGACTAGCGGTCCCGCAGATACGCAGTATTTT. Translated, it gives CASSLETSGPADTQYF.

Regarding this clonotype: One end of the junction does not line up with germline, which may come from a read error. The chain has TRBV12-5 and TRBJ2-3, with 8 positions matching TRBD2. CDR1 and CDR2 (germline): LGHNT, FRNRAP. CDR3 length: 15 residues. The CDR3, as DNA: TGTACTAGTGGTTCAGGGGTCTCCGGGGGGGATACGCGGTATTTT. Encoded protein: CTSGSGVSGGDTRYF.

This clonotype was counted ten times or more. V is TRBV2 and J is TRBJ2-7; TRBD2 matches at 8 bases. J gave up 0 bases and V 5 bases, and 3 bases lay outside the gene matches. This CDR3 is built from 14 residues. The germline CDR1 and CDR2 sequences are SNHLY and FYNNEI. CDR3 sequence reads: CASSYGTSSYEQYF. As DNA, the CDR3 is TGTGCCAGCAGTTACGGGACTAGCTCCTACGAGCAGTACTTC.

In its sample, this clonotype was seen many times. This sequence joins TRBV2 and TRBJ2-3, with D perhaps matching TRBD2 (5 bases). The V gene lost 3 bases and the J gene lost 5 bases, with 9 bases spanning the gap. The CDR3 runs 13 residues. Per germline, CDR1 SNHLY and CDR2 FYNNEI. The CDR3: CASSDPEEDTQYF. The CDR3 region has the DNA TGTGCCAGCAGTGACCCGGAGGAAGATACGCAGTATTTT.